What follows are 27 T cell receptor beta chains derived from one specimen sequenced in a study of T cells in women clearing cervical HPV infection. TCRdb keeps only in-frame clones here, not all; method: immunoSEQ multiplex PCR. The sample yields tens of thousands of clones, of which the top ten take up less than 7.5%. Sequenced input: blood buffy coat. These receptors were taken from a woman between 18 and 70 years old with a cervical HPV16 infection that either progressed to CIN3+ or cleared (not recorded which).

On this clone: The read ends 3 residues before the CDR3 terminus; that terminus is restored from the germline J gene. The chain combines TRBV7-8 with TRBJ2-1, with TRBD1 identical over 9 bases. Trimming cost V 5 bases and J 2 bases; bases outside gene matches: 10. The CDR3 consists of 17 residues. The germline CDR1 and CDR2 sequences are SGHVS and FQNEAQ. The covered CDR3 bases are TGTGCCAGCAGCGCTGACAGGGGGACTTTGGCCTACAATGAG. Translating gives CASSADRGTLAYNE. The whole CDR3 sequence is CASSADRGTLAYNEQFF. Drawing the rest from reference TRBV7-8 and TRBJ2-1, the complete variable domain is GAGVSQSPRYKVAKRGQDVALRCDPISGHVSLFWYQQALGQGPEFLTYFQNEAQLDKSGLPSDRFFAERPEGSVSTLKIQRTQQEDSAVYLCASSADRGTLAYNEQFFGPGTRLTVL.

This chain's CDR3 is CSARAGLAGVHEQYF. The part of the CDR3 DNA that was read is TGCAGTGCTAGAGCGGGACTAGCGGGAGTCCACGAG. This chain connects TRBV20-1 to TRBJ2-7, with TRBD2 matching 14 bases. Read sequence stops 3 residues before the CDR3 end, and the germline J gene provides the missing end. This CDR3 comprises 15 residues. The germline V gene has CDR1 DFQATT and CDR2 SNEGSKA (reference sequence). Germline trimming cut 1 base from V and 5 bases from J; bases unmatched to any gene: 4.

As regards this clone: The CDR3 end falls 3 residues outside the read, so it is completed with the germline J gene. This chain links TRBV10-1 with TRBJ2-7; 9 bases fit TRBD1. There are 14 residues in the CDR3. The V gene end was trimmed by 2 bases and the J gene end by 5 bases; junction bases not matched to a gene: 4. Germline V gene lookup returns CDR1 WNHNN and CDR2 SYGVQD (reference sequence). CDR3 residues: CASSEHRGLDEQYF. The covered CDR3 bases are TGCGCCAGCAGTGAGCACAGGGGGCTCGACGAG.

Remarks on this clone: From the germline J gene comes the end of the CDR3, since the read stops 3 residues before it. The chain carries TRBV6-1 and TRBJ1-1; 8 bases align to TRBD1. The CDR3 sequence is 15 residues long. Germline loops: CDR1 MNHNS, CDR2 SASEGT. J lost 3 bases, V lost 4 bases, and 7 bases had no gene match. The CDR3 DNA, read in part, is TGTGCCAGCAGTGCCATCCAGGGGGCGGACACTGAA. It specifies CASSAIQGADTE. The full CDR3 protein is CASSAIQGADTEAFF.

With respect to this clone: Coverage ceases 3 residues before the CDR3 finishes, and the germline J gene fills in the end. This sequence joins TRBV12-3 or TRBV12-4 and TRBJ2-3, with D unresolved. Trimming removed 4 bases at V and 6 bases at J, with 2 bases between. The length of the CDR3 is 10 residues. The covered CDR3 bases are TGTGCCAGCAGTTCTGATACG. Translating it yields CASSSDT. The full CDR3 protein reads CASSSDTQYF.

With respect to this clone: A junction end diverges from the germline sequence, so it may reflect a read error. The CDR3 end is not reached by the read, which stops 3 residues before it; the germline J gene fills it in. The chain links TRBV5-1 to TRBJ2-5; D may be TRBD1 (5 bases). CDR1 is SGHRS and CDR2 is YFSETQ in the germline V gene. CDR3 size: 15 residues. CDR3 loop: CVSSPYQGDGETQYF. The part of the CDR3 DNA that was read is TGCGTCAGCAGCCCGTACCAGGGCGATGGGGAGACC. The entire variable domain, with the rest obtained from reference TRBV5-1 and TRBJ2-5, is as follows: KAGVTQTPRYLIKTRGQQVTLSCSPISGHRSVSWYQQTPGQGLQFLFEYFSETQRNKGNFPGRFSGRQFSNSRSEMNVSTLELGDSALYLCVSSPYQGDGETQYFGPGTRLLVL.

For this clone: The read ends 3 residues early relative to the CDR3; the germline J gene fills the gap. The chain joins TRBV2 to TRBJ2-5, with 8 nucleotides matching TRBD2. The CDR3 runs to 16 residues. Trimming removed 1 base from V and 2 bases from J; junction bases left unmatched: 6. The germline V gene has CDR1 SNHLY and CDR2 FYNNEI. CDR3 DNA, as far as it was read: TGTGCCAGCAGTGAAGGGGTACTAGCGGCTCAAGAGACC. It codes for CASSEGVLAAQET. The full CDR3 protein reads CASSEGVLAAQETQYF.

Notes on this clone: The CDR3 end is not reached by the read, which stops 3 residues before it; the germline J gene fills it in. The chain carries TRBV5-1 and TRBJ2-2; 10 nucleotides line up with TRBD1. V lost 4 bases to trimming and J lost 3 bases; unmatched junction nucleotides: 9. This CDR3 is built from 17 residues. Germline CDR1 reads SGHRS; CDR2 reads YFSETQ. Here the CDR3 reads CASSKEPGTGDTGELFF. The DNA read from the CDR3 is TGCGCCAGCAGCAAAGAACCCGGGACAGGGGACACCGGGGAG. The whole variable domain, filled in from reference TRBV5-1 and TRBJ2-2, reads KAGVTQTPRYLIKTRGQQVTLSCSPISGHRSVSWYQQTPGQGLQFLFEYFSETQRNKGNFPGRFSGRQFSNSRSEMNVSTLELGDSALYLCASSKEPGTGDTGELFFGEGSRLTVL.

A word on this clone: The read finishes 3 residues shy of the CDR3 end, and the germline J gene is used to complete it. V and J are TRBV19 and TRBJ1-1, with TRBD1 matching over 8 bases. The ends lost 9 bases at V and 1 base at J; junction bases unmatched: 7. CDR1 and CDR2 from the germline V gene are LNHDA and SQIVND (reference sequence). This CDR3 region has 14 residues. The CDR3 region is CASSPQGENTEAFF. The CDR3 DNA, read in part, is TGTGCCAGCTCCCCACAGGGGGAGAACACTGAA.

The CDR3 DNA, read in part, is TGTGCCAGCACGTCTGGGGGGTCACCC. Its translation is CASTSGGSP. The whole CDR3 is CASTSGGSPLHF. The chain has TRBV2 and TRBJ1-6, with D possibly TRBD1 on 5 matching bases. The observed sequence ends 3 residues before the CDR3 terminus, with the missing tail filled in from the germline J gene. Germline CDR1 SNHLY, CDR2 FYNNEI. The CDR3 loop spans 12 amino acids. V gave up 7 bases and J gave up 10 bases, with 11 bases separating them. Full variable domain (rest looked up from reference TRBV2 and TRBJ1-6): EPEVTQTPSHQVTQMGQEVILRCVPISNHLYFYWYRQILGQKVEFLVSFYNNEISEKSEIFDDQFSVERPDGSNFTLKIRSTKLEDSAMYFCASTSGGSPLHFGNGTRLTVT.

With respect to this clone: The read ends 3 residues before the CDR3 terminus; that terminus is restored from the germline J gene. The chain is built from TRBV5-1 and TRBJ2-2, with 9 bases that match TRBD2. CDR3 size: 15 residues. The junction had 4 bases not matched to a gene; V was cut back by 6 bases and J by 1 base. CDR1 and CDR2 from the germline V gene are SGHRS and YFSETQ. The part of the CDR3 DNA that was read is TGCGCCAGCATGGAAGCGGGAGGGAACACCGGGGAG. Translating it yields CASMEAGGNTGE. The full CDR3 sequence reads CASMEAGGNTGELFF.

As to this clone: Read sequence stops 3 residues before the CDR3 end, and the germline J gene provides the missing end. This sequence joins TRBV10-2 and TRBJ2-7; D is undetermined. From germline, CDR1 is WSHSY and CDR2 SAAADI. The CDR3 length is 14 residues. Trimming pared 3 bases from V and 1 base from J, leaving 10 bases between. The sequenced CDR3 bases are TGCGCCAGCAGTGATTCCTCAAGGTCCTACGAG. This sequence encodes CASSDSSRSYE. The entire CDR3 reads CASSDSSRSYEQYF.

As regards this clone: The read ends 3 residues before the CDR3 terminus; that terminus is restored from the germline J gene. The chain combines TRBV11-2 with TRBJ1-2; tentatively, D is TRBD1 (6 bases). Germline V gene data show CDR1 as SGHAT and CDR2 as FQNNGV. The CDR3 length is 15 residues. V shed 5 bases and J shed 0 bases, with 13 bases lying between them. This chain's CDR3 is CASSTRQESNYGYTF. The DNA read from the CDR3 is TGTGCCAGCAGCACTCGACAGGAGTCTAACTATGGC.

As for this clone: Read coverage stops 3 residues before the CDR3 terminus; the germline J gene supplies the remainder. The genes are TRBV7-2 and TRBJ2-3; 11 nucleotides agree with TRBD2. The CDR3 covers 15 residues. CDR1 SGHTA and CDR2 FQGNSA come from the germline V gene. Trimming removed 5 bases from V and 4 bases from J; junction bases left unmatched: 5. This chain's CDR3 is CASSLLAGAADTQYF. The covered CDR3 bases are TGTGCCAGCAGCCTACTAGCGGGGGCCGCAGATACG.

Regarding this clone: The CDR3 extends 3 residues past the end of the read, so its final part is completed from the germline J gene. V and J are TRBV5-1 and TRBJ2-5; D ambiguous. The CDR3 is 14 residues long. The germline V gene encodes CDR1 SGHRS and CDR2 YFSETQ. V was trimmed by 4 bases and J by 3 bases, leaving 13 bases between them. The DNA read from the CDR3 is TGCGCCAGCAGCCTAGGCTTAGGAGAAGAGACC. This encodes CASSLGLGEET. The full CDR3 protein reads CASSLGLGEETQYF.

Turning to this clone: The read ends 3 residues shy of where the CDR3 ends; the end is completed using the germline J gene. The rearrangement links TRBV19 to TRBJ1-1; D is undetermined. Trimming took 7 bases from V and 4 from J, leaving 16 bases between them. CDR3 size: 14 residues. Germline V CDR1 and CDR2: LNHDA, SQIVND (reference sequence). The sequenced part of the CDR3 DNA is TGTGCCAGTAATGGTCCGTTTGAGGGCACTGAA. This encodes CASNGPFEGTE. From start to end, the CDR3 is CASNGPFEGTEAFF.

To note about this clone: The CDR3 end lies 3 residues beyond the end of the read and is filled in from the germline J gene. The genes are TRBV5-1 and TRBJ1-5; perhaps TRBD1 as D (6 bases). The CDR3 is 14 residues long. Trimming removed 8 bases from V and 2 bases from J, with 14 bases in between. Germline CDR1 SGHRS, CDR2 YFSETQ. CDR3 amino acids: CARGQGSRNQPQHF. The sequenced part of the CDR3 DNA is TGCGCCAGGGGGCAGGGGTCGCGCAATCAGCCC.

A note on this clone: The CDR3 end is not reached by the read, which stops 3 residues before it; the germline J gene fills it in. The chain is built from TRBV4-1 and TRBJ1-2, with 7 bases fitting TRBD1. V was clipped by 5 bases and J by 6 bases; unmatched bases: 12. The CDR3 is 15 residues long. Germline values: CDR1 MGHRA, CDR2 YSYEKL. CDR3: CASSEPQGREDGYTF. Incomplete CDR3 DNA: TGCGCCAGCAGCGAGCCACAGGGGCGTGAGGATGGC.

With regard to this clone: Other DNA variants within this sample encode the same CDR3. The DNA read from the CDR3 is TGTGCCAGTAGCCCGGACAGGGTATTTGGAAACACC. It yields the protein CASSPDRVFGNT. The whole CDR3 protein reads CASSPDRVFGNTIYF. The chain employs TRBV19 and TRBJ1-3; 8 bases line up with TRBD1. The read finishes 3 residues shy of the CDR3 end, and the germline J gene is used to complete it. The germline CDR1 and CDR2 sequences are LNHDA and SQIVND (reference sequence). Trimming at V came to 6 bases and at J to 3 bases, leaving 7 bases not matched to a gene. The CDR3 runs to 15 residues.

About this clone: Sequencing ends 3 residues short of the CDR3 end; the germline J gene provides the rest. The rearrangement uses TRBV20-1 and TRBJ2-3; D unclear. The CDR3 loop spans 15 amino acids. V lost 5 bases, J lost 0 bases, and 15 bases lay in between. CDR1 DFQATT and CDR2 SNEGSKA come from the germline V gene (reference sequence). The chain's CDR3 is CSAPRGLGSTDTQYF. CDR3 bases read: TGCAGTGCTCCCCGCGGCCTCGGCAGCACAGATACG.

In the case of this clone: The CDR3 end lies 3 residues beyond the end of the read and is filled in from the germline J gene. This rearrangement joins TRBV12-5 to TRBJ2-4; 9 bases are shared with TRBD1. V shed 6 bases, J shed 5 bases, and the junction held 2 bases outside the gene matches. The CDR3 loop spans 13 amino acids. Germline CDR1 is LGHNT and CDR2 is FRNRAP. CDR3 loop: CASGRTGENIQYF. Partial CDR3 DNA: TGTGCTAGTGGACGGACAGGGGAAAACATT.

Turning to this clone: The CDR3 extends 3 residues past the end of the read, so its final part is completed from the germline J gene. The chain employs TRBV19 and TRBJ2-1; 12 nucleotides agree with TRBD2. Germline values: CDR1 LNHDA, CDR2 SQIVND (reference sequence). CDR3 length equals 18 residues. The V gene end was trimmed by 7 bases and the J gene end by 6 bases; junction bases not matched to a gene: 16. Partial CDR3 DNA: TGTGCCAGTATGGAGACTAGCGGGAGACTTTTTCTGGGCAATGAG. It is translated as CASMETSGRLFLGNE. The full CDR3 sequence reads CASMETSGRLFLGNEQFF.

On this clone itself: The read finishes 3 residues shy of the CDR3 end, and the germline J gene is used to complete it. The V gene is TRBV29-1, the J gene TRBJ2-7; maybe TRBD1 (5 bases). The germline V gene has CDR1 SQVTM and CDR2 ANQGSEA. V was cut by 4 bases and J by 4 bases, with 11 bases left in between. This CDR3 has 12 amino acids. CDR3 region: CSVVPSGYEQYF. The DNA read from the CDR3 is TGCAGCGTTGTCCCATCAGGGTACGAG.

As regards this clone: The CDR3 end is not reached by the read, which stops 3 residues before it; the germline J gene fills it in. The genes are TRBV29-1 and TRBJ1-1, with D possibly matching TRBD1 (5 bases). Germline CDR1 reads SQVTM; CDR2 reads ANQGSEA. CDR3 length: 13 amino acids. The CDR3 spells CSVISQGRGGAFF. The sequenced CDR3 bases are TGCAGCGTAATATCGCAGGGCCGCGGAGGA.

On this clone itself: From the germline J gene comes the end of the CDR3, since the read stops 3 residues before it. The rearrangement links TRBV20-1 to TRBJ2-5, with a weak D call TRBD2 (7 bases). Germline-derived CDR1 and CDR2 are DFQATT and SNEGSKA (reference sequence). V gave up 1 base and J gave up 5 bases, with 11 bases separating them. There are 13 residues in the CDR3. CDR3 sequence reads: CSARGWGGETQYF. CDR3 bases read: TGCAGTGCTAGAGGTTGGGGGGGCGAGACC.

To note about this clone: The sequenced fragment ends 3 residues before the CDR3 boundary, so the rest is inferred from the germline J gene. The chain is built from TRBV7-9 and TRBJ1-1; D remains unclear. The CDR3 has 14 residues. Germline CDR1 is SEHNR and CDR2 is FQNEAQ (reference sequence). Between the trimmed V and J ends, which lost 5 bases and 1 base, there was a span of 11 bases. Incomplete CDR3 DNA: TGTGCCAGCAGCGCATCAGGAGCGAACACTGAA. Amino acid sequence: CASSASGANTE. The entire CDR3 protein reads CASSASGANTEAFF. The variable domain in full, completed from reference TRBV7-9 and TRBJ1-1, reads DTGVSQNPRHKITKRGQNVTFRCDPISEHNRLYWYRQTLGQGPEFLTYFQNEAQLEKSRLLSDRFSAERPKGSFSTLEIQRTEQGDSAMYLCASSASGANTEAFFGQGTRLTVV.

With regard to this clone: The read terminates 3 residues before the CDR3 end, so the remaining end is supplied by the germline J gene. This rearrangement joins TRBV4-1 to TRBJ1-6; TRBD1 is a possible D gene (5 bases). Per germline, CDR1 MGHRA and CDR2 YSYEKL. The CDR3 extends over 16 amino acids. The V and J ends lost 2 bases and 8 bases respectively, with 16 bases between them. Partial CDR3 DNA: TGCGCCAGCAGCCAACAGCCGGGACTTTCCCATTCACCC. Translating it yields CASSQQPGLSHSP. Given in full, the CDR3 is CASSQQPGLSHSPLHF.